The rows below give T cell receptor beta chains drawn from one sample of a study of cytomegalovirus exposure and HLA in healthy donors. Using immunoSEQ multiplex PCR, the repertoire was profiled, and TCRdb retains in-frame clones only, with some absent. This table holds about 130,000 clones, 70% to 85% found once. The specimen was PBMCs. The source is a boy between 10 and 17 years old in good health and CMV-seronegative. The CDR3 runs from the conserved cysteine through the conserved F or W. A D gene is named only where the DNA matches it firmly. Clone size is stated in some rows and not others, as once, few, many or a class when expanded.

clone_size,j_call,d_call,v_call,cdr3_aa,cdr3_nt
-,TRBJ2-7,-,TRBV6-5,CASSYSPGRNYEQYF,TGTGCCAGCAGTTACTCTCCAGGGCGGAATTACGAGCAGTACTTC
-,TRBJ2-7,-,TRBV11-2,CASTVFSYEQYF,TGTGCCAGCACCGTATTCTCCTACGAGCAGTACTTC
-,TRBJ2-2,-,TRBV19,CASSISRSAGELFF,TGTGCCAGTAGTATCTCACGGTCGGCCGGGGAGCTGTTTTTT
-,TRBJ2-3,TRBD2,TRBV27,CASRKSLAGGPSTQYF,TGTGCCAGCAGGAAATCCCTAGCGGGGGGGCCAAGTACGCAGTATTTT
-,TRBJ2-1,-,TRBV4-2,CASSQASSYNEQFF,TGTGCCAGCAGCCAAGCTAGTTCCTACAATGAGCAGTTCTTC
few,TRBJ1-1,TRBD1,TRBV30,CAWTNRDRVNTEAFF,TGTGCCTGGACCAACCGGGACAGAGTGAACACTGAAGCTTTCTTT
-,TRBJ1-4,TRBD1,TRBV6-5,CASSGWTGPNEKLFF,TGTGCCAGCAGTGGCTGGACAGGGCCAAATGAAAAACTGTTTTTT
few,TRBJ2-7,TRBD1,TRBV5-1,CASSPRDRVHEQYF,TGCGCCAGCAGCCCCCGGGACAGGGTCCACGAGCAGTACTTC
-,TRBJ1-2,TRBD1,TRBV27,CASSLDRGYYGYTF,TGTGCCAGCAGTTTAGACAGGGGGTACTATGGCTACACCTTC
-,TRBJ1-5,TRBD1,TRBV5-1,CASSLGTGGGLHQPQHF,TGCGCCAGCAGCTTGGGAACAGGGGGCGGGCTCCATCAGCCCCAGCATTTT
-,TRBJ1-5,-,TRBV7-9,CSSSPNNQPQHF,TGTTCCAGCAGCCCAAACAATCAGCCCCAGCATTTT
-,TRBJ2-2,TRBD1,TRBV11-1,CASRRPGTGDPNTGELFF,TGTGCCAGCAGACGTCCCGGGACAGGGGATCCGAACACCGGGGAGCTGTTTTTT
-,TRBJ2-1,-,TRBV18,CASSLGQGGGSQQFF,TGTGCCAGCTCACTCGGACAGGGAGGGGGGTCGCAGCAGTTCTTC
-,TRBJ2-2,TRBD1,TRBV2,CASYRDRGNTGELFF,TGTGCCAGCTACCGGGACAGGGGAAACACCGGGGAGCTGTTTTTT
-,TRBJ2-7,-,TRBV13,CASTRREDPYEQYF,TGTGCCAGCACTCGCAGGGAAGACCCCTACGAGCAGTACTTC
-,TRBJ2-7,TRBD1,TRBV5-6,CASSSFTGAEQYF,TGTGCCAGCAGCTCATTCACAGGGGCCGAGCAGTACTTC
-,TRBJ1-2,-,TRBV5-4,CASGETYGYTF,TGTGCCAGCGGGGAGACCTATGGCTACACCTTC
-,TRBJ1-2,-,TRBV4-3,CASSQHGEALGSDGYTF,TGCGCCAGCAGCCAACACGGGGAGGCATTGGGGAGTGATGGCTACACCTTC
-,TRBJ2-5,-,TRBV19,CASSREEEETQYF,TGTGCCAGTAGTCGGGAAGAAGAAGAGACCCAGTACTTC
-,TRBJ2-7,-,TRBV5-1,CASSLGQVLSYEQYF,TGCGCCAGCAGCTTGGGACAGGTACTTTCCTACGAGCAGTACTTC
-,TRBJ1-5,-,TRBV28,CASTYGYQPQHF,TGTGCCAGCACCTACGGTTATCAGCCCCAGCATTTT
-,TRBJ1-1,-,TRBV5-6,CASSLDRDCEAFF,TGTGCCAGCAGCTTGGACAGGGATTGTGAAGCTTTCTTT
-,TRBJ2-3,-,TRBV6-4,CASSERESTDTQYF,TGTGCCAGCAGTGAAAGGGAGTCCACAGATACGCAGTATTTT
once,TRBJ2-5,TRBD1,TRBV5-4,CASSSGQGEETQYF,TGTGCCAGCAGCTCGGGACAGGGAGAAGAGACCCAGTACTTC
-,TRBJ2-3,TRBD2,TRBV30,CAWSLGTSADTQYF,TGTGCCTGGAGTCTAGGGACTAGCGCAGATACGCAGTATTTT
-,TRBJ2-1,TRBD2,TRBV11-3,CASSFGLGTSGGDEQFF,TGTGCCAGCAGCTTTGGTTTGGGGACTAGCGGGGGGGATGAGCAGTTCTTC
-,TRBJ2-7,-,TRBV7-2,CASSLARGYEQYF,TGTGCCAGCAGCTTAGCCCGAGGATACGAGCAGTACTTC
few,TRBJ1-5,-,TRBV7-2,CASSQDSNNQPQHF,TGTGCCAGCAGTCAGGACAGCAACAATCAGCCCCAGCATTTT
-,TRBJ2-1,TRBD2,TRBV4-3,CASSRRSLAGYNEQFF,TGCGCCAGCAGCCGCCGGTCCCTAGCGGGCTACAATGAGCAGTTCTTC